This T cell receptor (beta chain) is from a study of shared T cell receptors in the human thymus. Sequencing used immunoSEQ multiplex PCR; TCRdb keeps in-frame clones, though not all of them. The repertoire holds roughly 560,000 clones, 75% to 85% seen once, with roughly 0.013% in the top ten. Germline V gives CDR1 SGHNT, CDR2 YYREEE (reference sequence). The CDR3 sequence is 13 residues long. The V and J ends lost 4 bases and 13 bases, in that order; junction bases with no gene match: 13. Another study also made use of these data, one on human thymus T cells. That source adds: Corrective heart surgery yielded the resections from which the thymus tissue came. Use of V and J genes seemed skewed within the thymic and blood repertoires. Unrelated individuals reportedly shared highly overlapping thymic TCR repertoires.

The source of this sequence is a boy younger than two with a congenital heart defect. The chain links TRBV5-4 to TRBJ1-2; 7 bases are a match to TRBD1. Sequencing was carried out using thymocytes. The CDR3 DNA reads TGTGCCAGCAGCCCAAAGACAGGGTCTGGTTCCACCTTC. Its translation is CASSPKTGSGSTF.